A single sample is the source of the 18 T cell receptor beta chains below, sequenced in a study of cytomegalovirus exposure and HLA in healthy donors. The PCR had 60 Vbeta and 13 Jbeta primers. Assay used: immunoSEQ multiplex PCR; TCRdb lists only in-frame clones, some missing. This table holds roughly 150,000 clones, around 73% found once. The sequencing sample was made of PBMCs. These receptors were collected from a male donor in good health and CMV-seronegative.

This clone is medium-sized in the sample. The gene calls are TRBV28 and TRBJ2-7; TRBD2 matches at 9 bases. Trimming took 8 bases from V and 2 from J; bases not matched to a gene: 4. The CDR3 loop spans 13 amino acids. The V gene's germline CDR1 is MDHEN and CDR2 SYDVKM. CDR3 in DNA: TGTGCCAGCGAGACTAGCGGAACCTACGAGCAGTACTTC. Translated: CASETSGTYEQYF.

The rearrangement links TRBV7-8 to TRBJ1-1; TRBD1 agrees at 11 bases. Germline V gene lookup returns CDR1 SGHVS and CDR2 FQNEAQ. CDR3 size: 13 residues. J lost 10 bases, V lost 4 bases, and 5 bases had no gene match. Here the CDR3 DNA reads TGTGCCAGCAGCTCTGGACAGGGGGCGGCAGCTTTCTTT. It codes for CASSSGQGAAAFF.

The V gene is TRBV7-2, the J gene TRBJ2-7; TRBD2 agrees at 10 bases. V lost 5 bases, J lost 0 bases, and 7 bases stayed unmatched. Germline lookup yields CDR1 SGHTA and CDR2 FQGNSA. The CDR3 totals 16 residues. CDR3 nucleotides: TGTGCCAGCAGCCACACTAGCGGGAAAAGCTCCTACGAGCAGTACTTC. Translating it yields CASSHTSGKSSYEQYF.

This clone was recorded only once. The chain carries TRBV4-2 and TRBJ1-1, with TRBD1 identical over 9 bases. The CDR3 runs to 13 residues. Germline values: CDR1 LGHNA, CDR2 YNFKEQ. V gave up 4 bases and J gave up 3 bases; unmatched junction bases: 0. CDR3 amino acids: CASSRQGDTEAFF. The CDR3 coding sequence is TGTGCCAGCAGCCGACAGGGGGACACTGAAGCTTTCTTT.

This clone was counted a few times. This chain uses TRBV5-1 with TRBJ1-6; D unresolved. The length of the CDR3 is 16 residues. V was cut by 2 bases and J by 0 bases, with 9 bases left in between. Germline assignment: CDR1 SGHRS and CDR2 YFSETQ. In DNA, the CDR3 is TGCGCCAGCAGCTTCGGCGGCAGCTCCTATAATTCACCCCTCCACTTT. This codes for CASSFGGSSYNSPLHF.

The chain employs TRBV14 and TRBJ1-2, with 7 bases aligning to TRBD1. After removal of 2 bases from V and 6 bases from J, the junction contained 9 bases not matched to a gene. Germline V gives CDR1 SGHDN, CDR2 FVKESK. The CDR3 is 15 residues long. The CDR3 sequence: CASSQLTGRGNGYTF. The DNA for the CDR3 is TGTGCCAGCAGCCAACTGACAGGCAGGGGGAATGGCTACACCTTC.

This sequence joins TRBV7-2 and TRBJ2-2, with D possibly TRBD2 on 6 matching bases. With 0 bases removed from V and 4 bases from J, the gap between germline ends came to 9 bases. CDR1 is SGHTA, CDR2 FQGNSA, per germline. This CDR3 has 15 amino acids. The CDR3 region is CASSLAMGGTGELFF. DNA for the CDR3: TGTGCCAGCAGCTTAGCCATGGGGGGCACCGGGGAGCTGTTTTTT.

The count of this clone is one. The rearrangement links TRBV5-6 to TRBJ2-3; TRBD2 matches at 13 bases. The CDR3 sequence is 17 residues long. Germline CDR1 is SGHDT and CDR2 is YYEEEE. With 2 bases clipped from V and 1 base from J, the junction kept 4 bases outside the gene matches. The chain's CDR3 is CASSLGLAGARTDTQYF. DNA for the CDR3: TGTGCCAGCAGCTTAGGACTAGCGGGGGCCCGCACAGATACGCAGTATTTT.

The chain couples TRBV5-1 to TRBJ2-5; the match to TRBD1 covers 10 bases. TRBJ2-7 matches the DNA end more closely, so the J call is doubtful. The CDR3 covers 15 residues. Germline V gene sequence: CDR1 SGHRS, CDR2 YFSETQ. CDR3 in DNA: TGCGCCAGCAGCGTCCCGGGACAGGGGATCGACGAGCAGTACTTC. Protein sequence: CASSVPGQGIDEQYF.

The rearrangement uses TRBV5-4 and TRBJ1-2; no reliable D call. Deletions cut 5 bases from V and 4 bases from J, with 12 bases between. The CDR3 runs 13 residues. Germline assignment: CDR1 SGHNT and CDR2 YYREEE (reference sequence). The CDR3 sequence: CASSQSGSYGYTF. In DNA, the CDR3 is TGTGCCAGCAGTCAATCCGGGAGCTATGGCTACACCTTC.

In DNA, the CDR3 is TGTGCCAGCAGGAAGGGGGTTGGGAACACTGAAGCTTTCTTT. Residues: CASRKGVGNTEAFF. The chain recombines TRBV28 with TRBJ1-1; possible D gene TRBD1, 6 bases. Deletions cut 6 bases from V and 1 base from J, with 12 bases between. CDR1 and CDR2 from the germline V gene are MDHEN and SYDVKM. This CDR3 has 14 amino acids.

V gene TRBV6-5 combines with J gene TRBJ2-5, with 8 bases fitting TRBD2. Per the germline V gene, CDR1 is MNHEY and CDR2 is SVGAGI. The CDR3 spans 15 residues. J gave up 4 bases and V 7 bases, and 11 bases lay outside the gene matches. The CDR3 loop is CASTKNGGGGETQYF. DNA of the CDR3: TGTGCCAGCACGAAAAACGGGGGGGGAGGAGAGACCCAGTACTTC.

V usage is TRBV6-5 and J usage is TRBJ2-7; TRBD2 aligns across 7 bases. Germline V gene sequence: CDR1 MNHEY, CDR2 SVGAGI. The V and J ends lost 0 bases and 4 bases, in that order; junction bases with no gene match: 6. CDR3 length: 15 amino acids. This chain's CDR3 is CASSYSSAGEYEQYF. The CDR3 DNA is TGTGCCAGCAGTTACTCGTCCGCGGGAGAGTACGAGCAGTACTTC.

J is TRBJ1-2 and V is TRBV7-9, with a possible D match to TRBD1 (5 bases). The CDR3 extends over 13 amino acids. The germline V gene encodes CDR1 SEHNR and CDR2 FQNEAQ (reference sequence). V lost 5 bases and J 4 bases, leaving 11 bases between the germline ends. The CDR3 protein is CASSRQSSYGYTF. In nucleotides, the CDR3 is TGTGCCAGCAGCCGACAGTCCTCCTATGGCTACACCTTC.

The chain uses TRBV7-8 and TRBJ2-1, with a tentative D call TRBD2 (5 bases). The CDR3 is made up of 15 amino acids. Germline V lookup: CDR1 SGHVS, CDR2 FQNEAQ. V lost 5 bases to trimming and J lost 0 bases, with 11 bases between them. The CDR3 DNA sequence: TGTGCCAGCAGCAGAGCGGAGACCTCCTACAATGAGCAGTTCTTC. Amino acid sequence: CASSRAETSYNEQFF.

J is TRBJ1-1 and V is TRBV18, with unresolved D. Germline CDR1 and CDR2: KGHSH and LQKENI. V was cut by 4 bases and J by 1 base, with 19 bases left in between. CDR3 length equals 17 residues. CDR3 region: CASSRTIRQDPNTEAFF. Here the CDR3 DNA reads TGTGCCAGCTCACGAACAATTAGACAAGACCCGAACACTGAAGCTTTCTTT.

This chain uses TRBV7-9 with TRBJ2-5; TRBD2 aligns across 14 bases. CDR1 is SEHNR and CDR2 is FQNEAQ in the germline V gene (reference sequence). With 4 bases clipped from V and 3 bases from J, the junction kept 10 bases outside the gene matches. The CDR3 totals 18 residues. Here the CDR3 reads CASSSSSGGLAGEETQYF. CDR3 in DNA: TGTGCCAGCAGCTCCTCAAGTGGGGGACTAGCGGGAGAAGAGACCCAGTACTTC. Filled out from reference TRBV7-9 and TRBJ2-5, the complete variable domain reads DTGVSQNPRHKITKRGQNVTFRCDPISEHNRLYWYRQTLGQGPEFLTYFQNEAQLEKSRLLSDRFSAERPKGSFSTLEIQRTEQGDSAMYLCASSSSSGGLAGEETQYFGPGTRLLVL.

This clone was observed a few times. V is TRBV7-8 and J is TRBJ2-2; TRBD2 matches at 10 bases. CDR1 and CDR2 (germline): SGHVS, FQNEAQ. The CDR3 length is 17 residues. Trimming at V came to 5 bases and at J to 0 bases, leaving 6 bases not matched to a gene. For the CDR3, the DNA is TGTGCCAGCAGCCCCCTGAGCGGGGGGGCGAACACCGGGGAGCTGTTTTTT. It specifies CASSPLSGGANTGELFF. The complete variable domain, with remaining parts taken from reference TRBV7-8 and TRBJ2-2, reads GAGVSQSPRYKVAKRGQDVALRCDPISGHVSLFWYQQALGQGPEFLTYFQNEAQLDKSGLPSDRFFAERPEGSVSTLKIQRTQQEDSAVYLCASSPLSGGANTGELFFGEGSRLTVL.